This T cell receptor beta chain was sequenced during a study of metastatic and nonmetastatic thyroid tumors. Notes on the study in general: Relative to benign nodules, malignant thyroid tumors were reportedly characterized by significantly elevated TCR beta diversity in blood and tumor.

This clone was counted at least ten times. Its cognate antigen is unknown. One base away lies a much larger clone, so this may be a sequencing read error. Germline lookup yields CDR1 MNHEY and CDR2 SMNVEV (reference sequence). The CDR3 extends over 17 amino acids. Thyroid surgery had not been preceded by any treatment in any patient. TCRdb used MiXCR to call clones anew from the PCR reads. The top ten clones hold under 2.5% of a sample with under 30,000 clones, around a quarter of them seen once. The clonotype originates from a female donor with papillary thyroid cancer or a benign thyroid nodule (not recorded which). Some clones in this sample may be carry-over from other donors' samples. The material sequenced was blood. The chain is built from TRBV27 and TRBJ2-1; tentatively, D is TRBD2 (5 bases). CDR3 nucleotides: TGTGCCAGCGGTTTAGAGTATCCGGCGGGCCAAAACAATGAGCAGTTCTTC. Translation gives CASGLEYPAGQNNEQFF.